This T cell receptor beta chain was sequenced in a study of blood T cell repertoires in COVID-19. Some clones are missing from TCRdb's copy, which holds only in-frame ones; the method was immunoSEQ multiplex PCR. The sample yields about 30,000 clones, roughly 86% seen once. V dropped 3 bases and J dropped 2 bases, with 9 bases sitting between them. This CDR3 is 14 amino acids long. The V gene's germline CDR1 is MNHEY and CDR2 SMNVEV (reference sequence). The receptor was derived from a man aged 65 to 79 with acute or convalescent COVID-19. The chain links TRBV27 to TRBJ2-3, with D possibly matching TRBD1 (6 bases). Material: peripheral blood. CDR3 amino acids: CASSFRGLTDTQYF. CDR3 bases: TGTGCCAGCAGTTTCAGGGGCCTCACAGATACGCAGTATTTT.